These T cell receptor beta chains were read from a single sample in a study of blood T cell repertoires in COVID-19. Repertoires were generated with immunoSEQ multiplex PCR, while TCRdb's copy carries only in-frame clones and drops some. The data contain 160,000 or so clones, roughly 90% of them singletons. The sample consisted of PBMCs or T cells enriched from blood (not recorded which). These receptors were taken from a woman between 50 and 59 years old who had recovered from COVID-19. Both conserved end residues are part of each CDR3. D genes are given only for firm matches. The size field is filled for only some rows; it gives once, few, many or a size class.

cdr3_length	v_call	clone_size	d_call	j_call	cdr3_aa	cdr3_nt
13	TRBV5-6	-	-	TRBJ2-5	CASSLDPRETQYF	TGTGCCAGCAGCTTGGACCCCCGGGAGACCCAGTACTTC
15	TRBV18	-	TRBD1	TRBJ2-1	CASSRRQGALDEQFF	TGTGCCAGCTCTCGACGACAGGGGGCTCTGGATGAGCAGTTCTTC
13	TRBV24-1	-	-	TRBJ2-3	CATSDSGFDTQYF	TGTGCCACCAGTGATTCAGGTTTCGATACGCAGTATTTT
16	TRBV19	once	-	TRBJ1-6	CASSIFEGSYNSPLHF	TGTGCCAGTAGTATTTTCGAGGGCTCCTATAATTCACCCCTCCACTTT
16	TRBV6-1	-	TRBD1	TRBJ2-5	CASSEQAGTVQETQYF	TGTGCCAGCAGTGAACAAGCCGGGACAGTGCAAGAGACCCAGTACTTC
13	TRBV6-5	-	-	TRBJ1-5	CASSLTGAQPQHF	TGTGCCAGCAGTCTAACAGGAGCTCAGCCCCAGCATTTT
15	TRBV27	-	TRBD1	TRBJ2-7	CATSPLDRGPYEQYF	TGTGCCACCTCCCCTTTGGACAGGGGTCCCTACGAGCAGTACTTC
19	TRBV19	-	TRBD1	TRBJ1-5	CASSPSGTGIPRGNQPQHF	TGTGCCAGTAGTCCCTCCGGGACAGGAATTCCGAGGGGCAATCAGCCCCAGCATTTT
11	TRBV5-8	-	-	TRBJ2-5	CASSAPGTQYF	TGTGCCAGCAGCGCGCCGGGAACCCAGTACTTC
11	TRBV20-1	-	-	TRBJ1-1	CSAPENQKAFF	TGCAGTGCTCCCGAGAACCAAAAAGCTTTCTTT
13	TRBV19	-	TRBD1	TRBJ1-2	CASRVDREGGYTF	TGTGCCAGTAGGGTAGACAGGGAAGGTGGCTACACCTTC
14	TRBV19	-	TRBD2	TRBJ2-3	CASRAGGPTDTQYF	TGTGCCAGTAGAGCGGGGGGGCCAACAGATACGCAGTATTTT
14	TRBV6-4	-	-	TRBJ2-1	CASSDSIVSLEQFF	TGTGCCAGCAGTGACTCGATAGTTAGCCTTGAGCAGTTCTTC
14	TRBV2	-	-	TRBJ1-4	CASVRSFTNEKLFF	TGTGCCAGCGTGAGAAGTTTCACTAATGAAAAACTGTTTTTT
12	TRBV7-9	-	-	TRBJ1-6	CASSFPGTPLHF	TGTGCCAGCAGCTTCCCCGGGACACCCCTCCACTTT
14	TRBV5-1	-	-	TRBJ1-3	CASSFGQSGNTIYF	TGCGCCAGCAGCTTCGGACAGTCCGGAAACACCATATATTTT
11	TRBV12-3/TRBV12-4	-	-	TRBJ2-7	CASSRSSEQYF	TGTGCCAGCAGCCGGTCCTCGGAGCAGTACTTC
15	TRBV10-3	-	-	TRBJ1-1	CAIRSADSLNTEAFF	TGTGCCATCAGGAGCGCAGACTCTTTGAACACTGAAGCTTTCTTT
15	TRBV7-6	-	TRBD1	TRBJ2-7	CASSPLGGASYEQYF	TGTGCCAGCAGTCCGCTAGGGGGCGCCTCCTACGAGCAGTACTTC
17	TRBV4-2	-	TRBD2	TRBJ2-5	CASSQASGLAGGETQYF	TGTGCCAGCAGCCAAGCCTCGGGACTAGCGGGGGGAGAGACCCAGTACTTC
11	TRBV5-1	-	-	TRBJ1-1	CASTGNTEAFF	TGCGCCAGCACCGGGAACACTGAAGCTTTCTTT
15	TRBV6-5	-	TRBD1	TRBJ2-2	CASTLGTGPTGELFF	TGTGCCAGCACCCTGGGGACAGGGCCCACCGGGGAGCTGTTTTTT
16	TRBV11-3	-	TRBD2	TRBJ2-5	CASSRGRLASKETQYF	TGTGCCAGCAGCCGAGGGAGACTAGCATCGAAAGAGACCCAGTACTTC
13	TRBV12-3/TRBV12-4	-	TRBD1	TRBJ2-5	CASSWDREETQYF	TGTGCCAGCAGTTGGGACAGGGAGGAGACCCAGTACTTC
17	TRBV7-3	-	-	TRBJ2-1	CASSSKNRDSNGAEQFF	TGTGCCAGCAGCTCAAAAAACCGGGACTCTAATGGGGCCGAGCAGTTCTTC
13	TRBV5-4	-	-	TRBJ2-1	CASSLAFANEQFF	TGTGCCAGCAGCTTAGCTTTTGCGAATGAGCAGTTCTTC
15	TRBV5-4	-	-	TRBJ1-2	CASRREAGGLDGYTF	TGTGCCAGCAGGCGCGAGGCGGGGGGCCTAGATGGCTACACCTTC
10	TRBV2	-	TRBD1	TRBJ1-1	CASRQGKAFF	TGTGCCAGCCGACAGGGGAAAGCTTTCTTT
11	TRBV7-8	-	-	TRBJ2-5	CASSLIEVQYF	TGTGCCAGCAGCCTTATCGAGGTCCAGTACTTC
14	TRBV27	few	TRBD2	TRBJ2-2	CASRPGLAAGELFF	TGTGCCAGTAGACCGGGACTAGCTGCCGGGGAGCTGTTTTTT
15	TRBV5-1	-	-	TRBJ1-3	CASSLDPRPEDTIYF	TGCGCCAGCAGCTTGGACCCTCGCCCGGAGGACACCATATATTTT
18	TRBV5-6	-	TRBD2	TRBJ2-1	CASSRPMAGGFFYNEQFF	TGTGCCAGCAGCCGCCCAATGGCGGGGGGGTTCTTTTACAATGAGCAGTTCTTC
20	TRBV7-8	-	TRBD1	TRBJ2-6	CASSLIGTGKQLSGANVLTF	TGTGCCAGCAGCTTAATTGGGACAGGGAAACAACTCTCTGGGGCCAACGTCCTGACTTTC